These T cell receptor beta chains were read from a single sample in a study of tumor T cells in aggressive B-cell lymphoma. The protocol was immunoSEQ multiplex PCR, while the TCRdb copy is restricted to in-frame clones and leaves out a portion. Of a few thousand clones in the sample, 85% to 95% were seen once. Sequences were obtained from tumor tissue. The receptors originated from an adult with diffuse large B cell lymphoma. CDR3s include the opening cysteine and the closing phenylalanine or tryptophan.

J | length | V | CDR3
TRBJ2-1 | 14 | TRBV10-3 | CAISDWTEYNEQFF
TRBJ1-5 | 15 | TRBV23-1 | CAQETGRGSNQPQHF
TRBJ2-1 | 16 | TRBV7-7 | CASSLSSGGPYNEQFF
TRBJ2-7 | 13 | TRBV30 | CAWSVGVPYEQYF
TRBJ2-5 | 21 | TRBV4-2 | CASSQEKGLAGGLQYQETQYF
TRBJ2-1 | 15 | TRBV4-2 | CASSQSGSPYNEQFF
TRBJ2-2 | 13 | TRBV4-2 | CASSQDQERELFF
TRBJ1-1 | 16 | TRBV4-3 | CASSQDGQGMGTEAFF
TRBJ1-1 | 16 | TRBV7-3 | CASSLPRGQVNTEAFF
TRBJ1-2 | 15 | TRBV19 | CASSIGTGGGSGYTF
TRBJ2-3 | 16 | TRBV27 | CASSSRDRGMSDTQYF
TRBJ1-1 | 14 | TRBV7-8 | CASSLNGWNTEAFF
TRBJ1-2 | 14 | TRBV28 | CASSLGQGNYGYTF
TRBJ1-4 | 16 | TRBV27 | CASSHPDPDRNEKLFF
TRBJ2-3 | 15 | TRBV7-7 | CASSSQGGDTDTQYF
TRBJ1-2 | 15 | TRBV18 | CASRISRDGNYGYTF
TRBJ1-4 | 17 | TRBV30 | CAWSVFRGLGFNEKLFF
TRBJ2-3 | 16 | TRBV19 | CASSISVRGSTDTQYF
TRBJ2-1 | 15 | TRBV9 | CASSYSGGAYNEQFF
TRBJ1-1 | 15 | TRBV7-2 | CASSVGAGRNTEAFF
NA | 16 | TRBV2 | CASPPGLPRSSYEQYF
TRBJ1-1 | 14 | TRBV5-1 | CASSPGTGGTEAFF
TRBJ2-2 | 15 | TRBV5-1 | CASSLDDITIGELFF
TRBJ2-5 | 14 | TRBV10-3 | CAIRPGTEGETQYF
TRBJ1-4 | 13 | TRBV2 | CASTGDYNEKLFF
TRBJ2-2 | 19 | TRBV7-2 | CASSLEASGGRLNTGELFF
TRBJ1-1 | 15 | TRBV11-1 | CASSRGVGVNTEAFF